This record covers a single TCR beta chain. Its antigen remains undetermined. Qualities for individual bases were not recorded, and no much larger clone is one base off. This specimen's time point label, interpreted: after dendritic cell vaccination, including at tumor progression/relapse. Patients were selected on the basis of adequate residual fresh-frozen tumor tissue and more than two years of available survival data. Molecular status otherwise varied across the glioblastoma patients, but none of them carried an isocitrate dehydrogenase mutation. PBMC were collected before vaccination, two weeks after the third vaccination, and at tumor progression when it occurred. The Qiagen DNeasy Blood extraction Kit was used for extraction of genomic DNA. This sample is part of a study of glioma-infiltrating T cells after dendritic cell vaccination (dated by TCRdb to 2015 to 2016). A note on the overall study: Of the roughly 15 glioblastoma patients in the cohort, all drawn from Phase I and II dendritic cell vaccination trials, 9 were newly diagnosed and 6 had recurrent disease. Survival after dendritic cell vaccination was correlated with TCR sequencing metrics, such as TIL content and the overlap between tumor and blood repertoires. Patients received autologous tumor lysate-pulsed dendritic cell vaccination between the early 2000s and the early 2010s. In glioblastoma patients vaccinated with dendritic cells, deep sequencing of TCR beta CDR3 regions served to measure tumor-infiltrating lymphocyte content and to compare repertoires between tumor and blood. Each patient got three intradermal injections of the dendritic cell vaccine, spaced at biweekly intervals, in the arm below the axilla. The vaccine consisted of monocyte-derived dendritic cells cultured roughly 7 days with IL-4 and GM-CSF, then pulsed overnight with autologous tumor lysate. Findings and caveats that apply to the study as a whole: No direct relationship between TCR clonality and survival was found, suggesting a diverse polyclonal response may matter. The cohort was small and heterogeneous, few patients had complete blood and tumor sets, and even fewer had initial-recurrent tumor pairs. The response model built on TCR overlap across three groups was characterized as speculative, with prospective validation still needed. After dendritic cell vaccination, a higher estimated pretreatment TIL content predicted longer time to progression and overall survival.

Using the immunoSEQ assay, TCRB CDR3 regions were amplified from 2 to 2.5 micrograms of genomic DNA, or from all available DNA when less than that was on hand. For multiplex PCR, 60 forward primers for TCR V beta segments and 13 reverse primers for J beta segments were used. To estimate the number of reads per starting template, synthetic control templates were added to each sample at limiting dilution. The Illumina HiSeq System generated sequencing reads of 87 bp. Concerning the study's data processing: To remove PCR and sequencing errors, closely related sequences were merged with a nearest neighbor algorithm. TCR overlap was measured as the percentage of unique tumor TCR beta sequences that were also present in the peripheral blood of the same patient. TCRdb took over this immuneACCESS table, retaining in-frame rearrangements with V and J assigned. Such tables are incomplete; in checked studies, under half of the missing clones stem from an unresolved V gene, and the remainder is unexplained. Clone size and the V and J calls come from that table; the DNA yielded D and trimming. A total of tens of thousands of clones appear in this sample, about nine tenths of them only once. Clones ranked in the top ten supply around 2.4% of the sample.

Sequenced here: blood, sampled after dendritic cell vaccination. This clonotype originated in a human donor with glioblastoma.

The DNA is as follows: TGTGCCAGCAGCCCTAGGGGACAGGGGAAGAACACTGAAGCTTTCTTT. Translated, it gives CASSPRGQGKNTEAFF. The chain is made from TRBV7-9 and TRBJ1-1, with 10 junctional bases fitting TRBD1. V has 5 bases trimmed and J has 1 base trimmed; junction bases matching no gene number 7. Including cysteine and phenylalanine, the CDR3 has 16 amino acids. Kept here is only the CDR3 DNA, which spans 48 bases and is read in frame from base 1. According to the germline V gene (reference sequence), CDR1 reads SEHNR and CDR2 reads FQNEAQ.